This T cell receptor (beta chain) is from a study of T-cell memory formation after mild COVID-19. Turning to the study itself: The two donors had largely donor-specific TCR clusters. Study findings and constraints: Clones shrinking between day 15 and 85 showed a balanced CD4/CD8 split, and those that grew later tilted toward CD4+. Shrinking CD4+ clones resided mostly in CM and EM, and CD8+ ones in EMRA.

The CDR3 totals 14 residues. Germline CDR1 and CDR2: MGHDK and SYGVNS. V lost 2 bases and J lost 0, with 7 bases in between. TCRdb re-analysed the 5' RACE reads in MiXCR, keeping a single row per CDR3 protein. The sample has about 27,000 distinct CDR3 sequences; just under 7.5% are singletons. This clonotype was recorded many times. Its antigen remains unknown. Sequencing was done on a sample of PBMCs or a T cell subset sorted from them (not recorded which). This chain joins TRBV25-1 and TRBJ1-2; D possibly corresponds to TRBD1 (6 bases). The clonotype was recovered from an adult woman who had mild COVID-19 (a few samples of this study predate the infection). Cell type and time point are not known. CDR3 sequence: CASSERTANYGYTF. CDR3 DNA: TGTGCCAGCAGTGAAAGGACAGCTAACTATGGCTACACCTTC.